These 12 T cell receptor beta chains share one sample of origin, sequenced in a study of hypomethylating agent response in myelodysplastic syndrome. The data were produced by immunoSEQ multiplex PCR, yet TCRdb's version contains in-frame clones alone and is incomplete. The sample holds under 6,500 clones, over 80% seen once. The input for sequencing was bone marrow, taken before or after starting hypomethylating agent treatment for myelodysplastic syndrome (not recorded which). The source of these receptors is a human donor with myelodysplastic syndrome.

This chain links TRBV19 with TRBJ2-5, with 7 bases matching TRBD1. The CDR3 extends over 14 amino acids. With 6 bases clipped from V and 4 bases from J, the junction kept 8 bases outside the gene matches. Germline CDR1 reads LNHDA; CDR2 reads SQIVND (reference sequence). The CDR3 region is CASSIQGRGETQYF. The CDR3 bases are TGTGCCAGTAGCATACAGGGGAGAGGAGAGACCCAGTACTTC.

The chain uses TRBV5-1 and TRBJ1-3, with a possible D match to TRBD1 (6 bases). From germline, CDR1 is SGHRS and CDR2 YFSETQ. Between the trimmed V and J ends, which lost 0 bases and 4 bases, there was a span of 17 bases. The CDR3 sequence is 17 residues long. The CDR3 spells CASSLGPTGSSGNTIYF. Written as DNA, the CDR3 is TGCGCCAGCAGCTTGGGGCCGACAGGATCTTCGGGAAACACCATATATTTT.

J is TRBJ1-1 and V is TRBV5-6; the match to TRBD1 covers 8 bases. This CDR3 region has 15 residues. Germline V gene data show CDR1 as SGHDT and CDR2 as YYEEEE. Trimming took 4 bases from V and 1 from J; bases not matched to a gene: 6. The DNA for the CDR3 is TGTGCCAGCAGCCTCAGAGGGACAGGGAACACTGAAGCTTTCTTT. Amino acid sequence: CASSLRGTGNTEAFF.

This clone was seen once. Written as DNA, the CDR3 is TGCGCCAGCAGCGGTAGCGGGGGGACGACAGATACGCAGTATTTT. Translated: CASSGSGGTTDTQYF. This rearrangement joins TRBV5-1 to TRBJ2-3; 10 bases match TRBD2. The V gene's germline CDR1 is SGHRS and CDR2 YFSETQ. This CDR3 has 15 amino acids. Trimming cost V 4 bases and J 3 bases; bases outside gene matches: 5.

This chain joins TRBV7-8 and TRBJ1-5, with 9 bases identical to TRBD1. The germline V gene encodes CDR1 SGHVS and CDR2 FQNEAQ. This CDR3 is built from 18 residues. V lost 1 base and J lost 0; bases outside the gene matches: 7. The CDR3 DNA follows: TGTGCCAGCAGCTTAGATTCGGGACAGGGCTATAGCAATCAGCCCCAGCATTTT. This sequence encodes CASSLDSGQGYSNQPQHF.

The V gene is TRBV28, the J gene TRBJ1-1; unclear D gene. Germline V gene lookup returns CDR1 MDHEN and CDR2 SYDVKM. The CDR3 is made up of 16 amino acids. V lost 4 bases and J 1 base, leaving 16 bases between the germline ends. The CDR3, as DNA: TGTGCCAGCAGTTCTCATATCCAGACACCGAACACTGAAGCTTTCTTT. It specifies CASSSHIQTPNTEAFF.

V and J are TRBV27 and TRBJ2-1; D not resolved. V was pared by 7 bases and J by 0 bases, with 10 bases between. This CDR3 has 14 residues. The germline V gene has CDR1 MNHEY and CDR2 SMNVEV (reference sequence). CDR3 loop: CASKISLSYNEQFF. For the CDR3, the DNA is TGTGCCAGCAAAATCAGCCTCTCCTACAATGAGCAGTTCTTC.

This clone has just a few counts. The chain joins TRBV2 to TRBJ1-1; D ambiguous. The CDR3 has 13 residues. Germline V gene lookup returns CDR1 SNHLY and CDR2 FYNNEI. The V and J ends lost 8 bases and 0 bases respectively, with 10 bases between them. The CDR3 region has the DNA TGTGCCAGCCATCAAACGATGAACACTGAAGCTTTCTTT. It is translated as CASHQTMNTEAFF. The variable domain in full, completed from reference TRBV2 and TRBJ1-1, reads EPEVTQTPSHQVTQMGQEVILRCVPISNHLYFYWYRQILGQKVEFLVSFYNNEISEKSEIFDDQFSVERPDGSNFTLKIRSTKLEDSAMYFCASHQTMNTEAFFGQGTRLTVV.

The CDR3 protein is CASSDGQGYEQYF. CDR3 nucleotide sequence: TGCGCCAGCAGTGACGGACAGGGATACGAGCAGTACTTC. The chain is built from TRBV10-2 and TRBJ2-7; 8 nucleotides align to TRBD1. Germline assignment: CDR1 WSHSY and CDR2 SAAADI. The CDR3 runs to 13 residues. With 3 bases clipped from V and 4 bases from J, the junction kept 2 bases outside the gene matches.

The chain uses TRBV21-1 and TRBJ2-1; TRBD2, the D gene given by the table, was not confirmed from the DNA. TRBV21-1 is shown as a pseudogene. The CDR3 runs 14 residues. CDR3 protein: CASSKLSGSNEQFF. CDR3 in DNA: TGTGCCAGCAGCAAACTCTCGGGAAGCAATGAGCAGTTCTTC.

J is TRBJ1-2 and V is TRBV28, with TRBD1 matching 11 bases. The V and J ends lost 7 bases and 4 bases, in that order; junction bases with no gene match: 8. Germline CDR1 and CDR2: MDHEN and SYDVKM. The CDR3 has 15 amino acids. CDR3 amino acids: CASKPRTGGGYGYTF. CDR3 bases: TGTGCCAGCAAACCTAGGACAGGGGGCGGCTATGGCTACACCTTC.

The chain has TRBV28 and TRBJ1-4; TRBD1 might be the D (5 bases). The CDR3 length is 15 residues. V shed 3 bases and J shed 7 bases, with 15 bases lying between them. The germline V gene encodes CDR1 MDHEN and CDR2 SYDVKM. In DNA, the CDR3 is TGTGCCAGCAGTTTGGGCGGGGGAGGAGGTGAAAAACTGTTTTTT. Translation gives CASSLGGGGGEKLFF.